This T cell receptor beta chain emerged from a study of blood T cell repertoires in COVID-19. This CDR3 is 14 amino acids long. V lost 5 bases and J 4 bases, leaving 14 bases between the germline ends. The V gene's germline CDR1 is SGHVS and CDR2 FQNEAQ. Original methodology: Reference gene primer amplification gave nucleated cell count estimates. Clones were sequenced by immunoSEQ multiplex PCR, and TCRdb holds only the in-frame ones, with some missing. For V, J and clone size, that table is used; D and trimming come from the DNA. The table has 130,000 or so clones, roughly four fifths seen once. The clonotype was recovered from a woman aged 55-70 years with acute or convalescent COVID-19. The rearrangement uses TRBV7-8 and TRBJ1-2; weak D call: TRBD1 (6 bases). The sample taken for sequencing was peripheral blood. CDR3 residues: CASSPPGTTYGYTF. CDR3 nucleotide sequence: TGTGCCAGCAGCCCACCCGGGACAACCTATGGCTACACCTTC.